This TCR beta chain was sequenced for a study of T-cell reconstitution after alpha-beta-depleted transplantation in children (dated by TCRdb to the mid-2010s). Context from the whole study: T-cell immune reconstitution after TCRalphabeta/CD19-depleted allogeneic hematopoietic cell transplantation in children was quantitatively tracked in the study by means of TCR repertoire profiling.

The germline V gene specifies MNHNS as CDR1 and SASEGT as CDR2. Trimming takes 8 bases off V and 1 base off J; junction bases not matched to a gene: 6. Taken from cysteine to phenylalanine, the CDR3 has 14 residues. The DNA shown is the 42-base CDR3, in frame from base 1. Library preparation was by PCR. Sequencing took place on an Illumina HiSeq 2500. TCR libraries were prepared with molecular barcoding, using unique molecular identifiers to normalize TCRbeta repertoire quantification. TCRdb took the public reads, trimmed them with fastp at Q25, ran MiXCR for clone calling and kept in-frame beta chains. For every CDR3 protein sequence, its rows merge into one entry that carries the most common genes and DNA. The sample table records 600,000 to 700,000 distinct CDR3 sequences; around 16% of these occur just once. Approximately 1.1% of the sample lies in the top ten. This clonotype was seen more than once but under ten times. Its binding antigen is unknown. Base qualities were left out, and no much larger clone turns up one base away.

The receptor comes from a human donor who donated a stem cell graft to a child with acute myeloid leukemia. The sequence links TRBV6-1 to TRBJ2-3, with TRBD1 identical over 7 junction bases. The sequencing here drew on PBMCs from the stem cell graft donor, taken from the stem cell graft. The nucleotide sequence is given as TGTGCCAGCCAGCGCCAGGGGGGCACAGATACGCAGTATTTT. This codes for CASQRQGGTDTQYF.